Listed below are T cell receptor beta chains from one sample, sequenced in a study of cytomegalovirus exposure and HLA in healthy donors. The table came from immunoSEQ multiplex PCR; TCRdb's copy has only in-frame clones and leaves some out. In the table there are approximately 150,000 clones, approximately 80% of which are singletons. The sample comprised PBMCs. These receptors were taken from a woman aged 35 to 49 in good health and CMV-seronegative. The CDR3 runs from the conserved cysteine through the conserved F or W. The D gene is left open where the match is weak.

>.|TRBJ1-2|TRBV13
TGTGCCAGCAGCCCAGGGACTTCCTATGGCTACACCTTC
CASSPGTSYGYTF
>TRBD2|TRBJ2-5|TRBV4-3
TGCGCCAGCAGCCAATGGCGGGGGTCCCGGACCCAGTACTTC
CASSQWRGSRTQYF
>.|TRBJ1-2|TRBV12-5
TGTGCTAGTGGTTTGGCCCTCCCTGGCAATTTTAACTATGGCTACACCTTC
CASGLALPGNFNYGYTF
>.|TRBJ2-7|TRBV2
TGTGCCAGCAGGTACAGGGCCTACGAGCAGTACTTC
CASRYRAYEQYF
>.|TRBJ2-3|TRBV18
TGTGCCAGCTCACCAAGGACCGCGGGCGTAGGCACAGATACGCAGTATTTT
CASSPRTAGVGTDTQYF
>TRBD2|TRBJ2-1|TRBV7-2
TGTGCCAGCACCTACTCCCTAGCGGGGGGTGAGCAGTTCTTC
CASTYSLAGGEQFF
>TRBD2|TRBJ2-5|TRBV28
TGTGCCAGCAGTTTCGGGGGGGAGACCCAGTACTTC
CASSFGGETQYF
>.|TRBJ1-2|TRBV10-3
TGTGCCATCAGGCCGACAGGTGGCCTATCTGGCTACACCTTC
CAIRPTGGLSGYTF
>TRBD2|TRBJ2-3|TRBV7-8
TGTGCCAGCAGCTTAGTTAGCGGGAGGGCCACAGATACGCAGTATTTT
CASSLVSGRATDTQYF
>.|TRBJ1-3|TRBV7-9
TGTTCCAGCAGCTTAGGGGGAGTGGGAATTGGAAACACCATATATTTT
CSSSLGGVGIGNTIYF
>TRBD2|TRBJ2-2|TRBV9
TGTGCCAGCAGCACTAGCGGTAACACCGGGGAGCTGTTTTTT
CASSTSGNTGELFF
>TRBD2|TRBJ2-7|TRBV6-5
TGTGCCAGCAGCCCCGGACTAGCGGGAAGTAGCGAGCAGTACTTC
CASSPGLAGSSEQYF
>.|TRBJ1-2|TRBV7-2
TGTGCCAGCAGCCCGTGGACGGCCGGGGTCTATGGCTACACCTTC
CASSPWTAGVYGYTF
>TRBD1|TRBJ1-2|TRBV9
TGTGCCAGCAGCGTAGATAGCCAGGGGGCGCGGGGTGGCTACACCTTC
CASSVDSQGARGGYTF
>TRBD1|TRBJ2-1|TRBV29-1
TGCAGCGGTGGGACAGGGGACGATGAGCAGTTCTTC
CSGGTGDDEQFF